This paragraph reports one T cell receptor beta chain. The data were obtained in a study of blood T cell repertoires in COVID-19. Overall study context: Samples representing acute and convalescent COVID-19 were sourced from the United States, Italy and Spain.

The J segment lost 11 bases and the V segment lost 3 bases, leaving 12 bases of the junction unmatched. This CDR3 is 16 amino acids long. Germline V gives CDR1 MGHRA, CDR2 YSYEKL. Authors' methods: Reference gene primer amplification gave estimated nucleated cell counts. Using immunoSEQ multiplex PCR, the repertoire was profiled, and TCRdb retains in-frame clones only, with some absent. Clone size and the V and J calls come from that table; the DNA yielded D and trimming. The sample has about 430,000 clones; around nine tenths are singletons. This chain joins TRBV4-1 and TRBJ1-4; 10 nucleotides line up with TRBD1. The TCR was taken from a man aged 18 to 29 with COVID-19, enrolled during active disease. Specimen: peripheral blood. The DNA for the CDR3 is TGCGCCAGCAGCCAGAACCAAAACCCGGACAGGGGGAAACTGTTTTTT. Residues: CASSQNQNPDRGKLFF.